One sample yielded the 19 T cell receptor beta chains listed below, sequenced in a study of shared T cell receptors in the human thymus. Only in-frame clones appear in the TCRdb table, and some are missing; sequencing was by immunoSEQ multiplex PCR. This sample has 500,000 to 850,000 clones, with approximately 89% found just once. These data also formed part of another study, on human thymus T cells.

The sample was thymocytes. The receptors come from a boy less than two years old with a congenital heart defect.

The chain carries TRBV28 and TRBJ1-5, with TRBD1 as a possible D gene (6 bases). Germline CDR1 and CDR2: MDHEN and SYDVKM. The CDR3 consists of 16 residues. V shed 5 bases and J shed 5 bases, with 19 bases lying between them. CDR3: CASSPVSLTGDQPQHF. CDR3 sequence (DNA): TGTGCCAGCAGTCCCGTTAGTTTGACAGGCGATCAGCCCCAGCATTTT.

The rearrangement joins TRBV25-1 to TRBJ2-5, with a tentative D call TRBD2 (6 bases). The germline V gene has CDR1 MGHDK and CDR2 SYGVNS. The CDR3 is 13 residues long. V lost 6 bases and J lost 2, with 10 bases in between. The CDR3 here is CASSGGRQETQYF. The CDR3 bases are TGTGCCAGCAGCGGGGGACGGCAAGAGACCCAGTACTTC.

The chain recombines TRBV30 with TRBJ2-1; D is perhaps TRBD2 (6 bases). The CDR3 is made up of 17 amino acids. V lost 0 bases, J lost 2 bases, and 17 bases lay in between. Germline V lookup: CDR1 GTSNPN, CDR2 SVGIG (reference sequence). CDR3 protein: CAWSVRRGARTYNEQFF. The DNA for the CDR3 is TGTGCCTGGAGTGTACGTCGCGGGGCACGCACCTACAATGAGCAGTTCTTC.

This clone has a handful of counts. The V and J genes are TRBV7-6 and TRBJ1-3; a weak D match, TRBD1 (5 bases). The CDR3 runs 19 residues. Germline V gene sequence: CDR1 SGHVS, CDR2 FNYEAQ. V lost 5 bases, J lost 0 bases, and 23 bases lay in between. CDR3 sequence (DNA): TGTGCCAGCAGCCCCAACCAAGACGGAGGGGAAGGCTCTGGAAACACCATATATTTT. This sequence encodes CASSPNQDGGEGSGNTIYF.

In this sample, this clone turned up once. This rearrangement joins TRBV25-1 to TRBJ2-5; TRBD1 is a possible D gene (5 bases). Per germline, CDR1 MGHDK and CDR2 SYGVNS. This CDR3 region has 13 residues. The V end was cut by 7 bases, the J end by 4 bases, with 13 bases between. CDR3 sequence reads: CASTQGFRETQYF. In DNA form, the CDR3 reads TGTGCCAGCACTCAGGGATTCAGAGAGACCCAGTACTTC.

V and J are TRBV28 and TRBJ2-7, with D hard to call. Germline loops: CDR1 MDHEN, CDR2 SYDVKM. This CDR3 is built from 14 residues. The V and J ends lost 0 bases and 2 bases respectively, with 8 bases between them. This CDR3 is CASSLCPTPYEQYF. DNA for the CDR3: TGTGCCAGCAGTTTATGCCCCACTCCCTACGAGCAGTACTTC.

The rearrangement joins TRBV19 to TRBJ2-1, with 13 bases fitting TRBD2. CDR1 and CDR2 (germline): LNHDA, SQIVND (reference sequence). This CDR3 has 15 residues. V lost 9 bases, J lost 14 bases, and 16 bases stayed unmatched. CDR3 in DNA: TGTGCCAGCTCCCAGGCCGGACTAGCGGGAGAGGGTGAGTTCTTC. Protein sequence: CASSQAGLAGEGEFF.

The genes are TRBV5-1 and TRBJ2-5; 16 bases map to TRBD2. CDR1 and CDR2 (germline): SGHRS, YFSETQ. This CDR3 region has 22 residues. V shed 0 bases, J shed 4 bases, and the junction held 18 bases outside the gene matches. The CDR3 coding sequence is TGCGCCAGCAGCTTGGCCTCCGGGACTAGCGGGGGGGCCCTGCCTCGGGGAGAGACCCAGTACTTC. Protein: CASSLASGTSGGALPRGETQYF.

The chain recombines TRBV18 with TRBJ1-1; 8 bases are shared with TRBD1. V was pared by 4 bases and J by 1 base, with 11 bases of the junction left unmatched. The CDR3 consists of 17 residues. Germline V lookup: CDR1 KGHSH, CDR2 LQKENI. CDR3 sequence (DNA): TGTGCCAGCTCACTACGGACAGGGACGGGATGGAACACTGAAGCTTTCTTT. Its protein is CASSLRTGTGWNTEAFF.

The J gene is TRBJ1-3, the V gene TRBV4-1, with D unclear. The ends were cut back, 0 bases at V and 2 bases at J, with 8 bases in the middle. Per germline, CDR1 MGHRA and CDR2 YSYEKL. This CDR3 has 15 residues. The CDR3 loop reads CASSQEREAGNTIYF. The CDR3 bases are TGCGCCAGCAGCCAAGAGAGAGAAGCTGGAAACACCATATATTTT.

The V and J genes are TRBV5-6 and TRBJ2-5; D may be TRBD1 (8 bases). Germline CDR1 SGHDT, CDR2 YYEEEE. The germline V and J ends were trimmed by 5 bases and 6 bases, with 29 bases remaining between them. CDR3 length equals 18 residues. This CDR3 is CASSLYPGGDRGWKTQYF. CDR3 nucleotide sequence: TGTGCCAGCAGTTTGTACCCGGGGGGAGACAGGGGTTGGAAGACCCAGTACTTC.

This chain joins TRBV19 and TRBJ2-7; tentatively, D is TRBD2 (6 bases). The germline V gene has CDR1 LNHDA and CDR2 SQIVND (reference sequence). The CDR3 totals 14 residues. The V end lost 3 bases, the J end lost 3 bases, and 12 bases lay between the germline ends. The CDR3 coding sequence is TGTGCCAGTAGTATGGCGGGACTTAGCTACGAGCAGTACTTC. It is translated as CASSMAGLSYEQYF.

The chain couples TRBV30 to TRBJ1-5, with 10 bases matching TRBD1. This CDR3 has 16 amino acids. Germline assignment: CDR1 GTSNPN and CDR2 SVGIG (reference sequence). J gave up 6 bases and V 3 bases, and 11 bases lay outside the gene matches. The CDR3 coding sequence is TGTGCCTGGAGCCCGACAAACGACAGGGGGCCTCAGCCCCAGCATTTT. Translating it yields CAWSPTNDRGPQPQHF.

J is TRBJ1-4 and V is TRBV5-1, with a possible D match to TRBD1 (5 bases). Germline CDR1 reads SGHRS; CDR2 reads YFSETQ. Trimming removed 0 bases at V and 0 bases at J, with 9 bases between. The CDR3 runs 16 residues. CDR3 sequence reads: CASSLVQGSTNEKLFF. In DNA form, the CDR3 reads TGCGCCAGCAGCTTGGTGCAGGGCTCAACTAATGAAAAACTGTTTTTT.

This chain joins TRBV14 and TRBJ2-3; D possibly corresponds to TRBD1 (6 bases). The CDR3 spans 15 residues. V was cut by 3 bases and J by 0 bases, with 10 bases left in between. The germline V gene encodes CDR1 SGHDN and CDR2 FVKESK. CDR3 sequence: CASSQRQASTDTQYF. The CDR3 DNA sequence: TGTGCCAGCAGCCAGAGACAGGCTAGCACAGATACGCAGTATTTT. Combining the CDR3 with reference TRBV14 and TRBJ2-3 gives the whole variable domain EAGVTQFPSHSVIEKGQTVTLRCDPISGHDNLYWYRRVMGKEIKFLLHFVKESKQDESGMPNNRFLAERTGGTYSTLKVQPAELEDSGVYFCASSQRQASTDTQYFGPGTRLTVL.

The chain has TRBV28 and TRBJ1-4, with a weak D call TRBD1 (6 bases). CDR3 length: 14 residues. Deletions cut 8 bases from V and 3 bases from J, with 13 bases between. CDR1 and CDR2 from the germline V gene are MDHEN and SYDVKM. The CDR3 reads CASCNRASNEKLFF. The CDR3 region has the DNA TGTGCCAGCTGCAACAGGGCTTCTAATGAAAAACTGTTTTTT.

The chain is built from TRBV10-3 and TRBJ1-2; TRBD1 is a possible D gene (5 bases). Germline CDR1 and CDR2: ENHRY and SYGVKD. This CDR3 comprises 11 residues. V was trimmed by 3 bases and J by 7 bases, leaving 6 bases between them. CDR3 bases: TGTGCCATCAGTGATGGGGCTGGCTACACCTTC. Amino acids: CAISDGAGYTF.

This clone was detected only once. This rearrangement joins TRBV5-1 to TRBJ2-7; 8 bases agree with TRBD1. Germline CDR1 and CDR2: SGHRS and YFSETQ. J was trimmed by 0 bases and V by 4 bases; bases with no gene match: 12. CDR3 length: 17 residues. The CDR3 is CASSQDSQGDLSYEQYF. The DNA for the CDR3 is TGCGCCAGCAGCCAAGATTCACAGGGGGACCTCTCCTACGAGCAGTACTTC.

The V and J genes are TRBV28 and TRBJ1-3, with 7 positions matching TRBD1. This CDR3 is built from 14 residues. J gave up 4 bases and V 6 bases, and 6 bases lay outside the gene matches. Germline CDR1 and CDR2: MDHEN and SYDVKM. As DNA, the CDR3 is TGTGCCAGCAGCCCTAACAGGGGCGGAAACACCATATATTTT. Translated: CASSPNRGGNTIYF.